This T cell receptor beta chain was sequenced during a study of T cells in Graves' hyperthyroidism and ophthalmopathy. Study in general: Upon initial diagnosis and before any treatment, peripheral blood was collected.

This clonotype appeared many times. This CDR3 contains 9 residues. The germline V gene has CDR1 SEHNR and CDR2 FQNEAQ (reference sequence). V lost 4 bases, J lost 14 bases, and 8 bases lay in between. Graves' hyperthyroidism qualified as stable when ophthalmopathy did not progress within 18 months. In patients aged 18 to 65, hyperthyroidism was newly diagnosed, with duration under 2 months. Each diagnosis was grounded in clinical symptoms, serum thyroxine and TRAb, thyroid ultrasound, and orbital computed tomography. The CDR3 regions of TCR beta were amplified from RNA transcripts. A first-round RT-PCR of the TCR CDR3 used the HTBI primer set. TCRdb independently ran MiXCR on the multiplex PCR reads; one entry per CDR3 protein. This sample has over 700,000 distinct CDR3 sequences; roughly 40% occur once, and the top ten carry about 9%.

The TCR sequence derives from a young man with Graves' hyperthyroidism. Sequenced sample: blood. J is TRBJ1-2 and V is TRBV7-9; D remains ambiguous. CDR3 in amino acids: CASSSPGTF. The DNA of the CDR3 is TGTGCCAGCAGCTCACCGGGGACCTTC. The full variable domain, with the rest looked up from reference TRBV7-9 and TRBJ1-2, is DTGVSQNPRHKITKRGQNVTFRCDPISEHNRLYWYRQTLGQGPEFLTYFQNEAQLEKSRLLSDRFSAERPKGSFSTLEIQRTEQGDSAMYLCASSSPGTFGSGTRLTVV.